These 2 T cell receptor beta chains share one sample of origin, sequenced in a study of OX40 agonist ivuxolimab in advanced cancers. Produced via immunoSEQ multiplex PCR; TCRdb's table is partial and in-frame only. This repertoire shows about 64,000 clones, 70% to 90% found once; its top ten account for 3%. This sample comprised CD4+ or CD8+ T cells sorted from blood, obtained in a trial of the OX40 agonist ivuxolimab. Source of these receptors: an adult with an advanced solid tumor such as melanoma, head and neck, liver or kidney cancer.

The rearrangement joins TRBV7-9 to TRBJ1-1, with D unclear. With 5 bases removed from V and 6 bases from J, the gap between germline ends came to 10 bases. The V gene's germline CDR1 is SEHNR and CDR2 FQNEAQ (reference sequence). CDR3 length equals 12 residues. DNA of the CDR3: TGTGCCAGCAGCCTGACCGAGGCTGAAGCTTTCTTT. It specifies CASSLTEAEAFF.

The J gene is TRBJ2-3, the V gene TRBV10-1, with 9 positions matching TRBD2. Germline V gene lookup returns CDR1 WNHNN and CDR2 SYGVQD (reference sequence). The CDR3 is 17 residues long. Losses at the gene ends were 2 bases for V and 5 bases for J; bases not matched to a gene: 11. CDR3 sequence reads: CASSELGAGGPQDTQYF. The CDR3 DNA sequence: TGCGCCAGCAGTGAGCTTGGTGCGGGAGGGCCCCAAGATACGCAGTATTTT.